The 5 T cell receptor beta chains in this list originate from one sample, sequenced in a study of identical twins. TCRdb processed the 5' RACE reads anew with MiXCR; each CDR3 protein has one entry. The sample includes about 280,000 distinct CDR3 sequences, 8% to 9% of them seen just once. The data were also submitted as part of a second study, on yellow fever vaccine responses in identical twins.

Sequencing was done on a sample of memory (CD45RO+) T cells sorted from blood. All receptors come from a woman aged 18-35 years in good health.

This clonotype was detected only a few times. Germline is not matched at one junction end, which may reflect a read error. This CDR3 reads CSARGLSDYGYTF. CDR3 nucleotide sequence: TGCAGTGCAAGAGGTCTCAGCGACTATGGCTACACCTTC. The genes are TRBV20-1 and TRBJ1-2; no firm D call. The CDR3 spans 13 residues. Germline V gene data show CDR1 as DFQATT and CDR2 as SNEGSKA (reference sequence).

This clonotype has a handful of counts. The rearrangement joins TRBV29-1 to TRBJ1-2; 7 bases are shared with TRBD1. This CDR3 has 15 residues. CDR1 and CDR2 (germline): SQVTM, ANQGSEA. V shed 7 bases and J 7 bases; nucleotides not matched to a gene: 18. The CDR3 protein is CSAYGGDRVKAGYTF. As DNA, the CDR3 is TGCAGCGCTTACGGGGGAGACAGGGTTAAAGCTGGCTACACCTTC.

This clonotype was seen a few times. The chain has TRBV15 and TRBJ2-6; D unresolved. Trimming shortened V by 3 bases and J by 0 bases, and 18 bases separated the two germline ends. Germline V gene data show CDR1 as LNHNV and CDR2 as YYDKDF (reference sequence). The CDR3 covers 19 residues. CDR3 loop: CATSSFKTRGASGANVLTF. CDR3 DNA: TGTGCCACCAGCAGTTTCAAGACCCGTGGTGCCTCTGGGGCCAACGTCCTGACTTTC.

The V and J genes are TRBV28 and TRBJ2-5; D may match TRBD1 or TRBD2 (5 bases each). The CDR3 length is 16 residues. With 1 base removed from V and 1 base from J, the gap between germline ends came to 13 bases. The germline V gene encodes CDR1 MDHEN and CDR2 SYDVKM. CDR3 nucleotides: TGTGCCAGCAGTTTATTGGGGACCTGTCCCCAAGAGACCCAGTACTTC. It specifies CASSLLGTCPQETQYF. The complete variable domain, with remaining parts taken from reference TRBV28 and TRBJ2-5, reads DVKVTQSSRYLVKRTGEKVFLECVQDMDHENMFWYRQDPGLGLRLIYFSYDVKMKEKGDIPEGYSVSREKKERFSLILESASTNQTSMYLCASSLLGTCPQETQYFGPGTRLLVL.

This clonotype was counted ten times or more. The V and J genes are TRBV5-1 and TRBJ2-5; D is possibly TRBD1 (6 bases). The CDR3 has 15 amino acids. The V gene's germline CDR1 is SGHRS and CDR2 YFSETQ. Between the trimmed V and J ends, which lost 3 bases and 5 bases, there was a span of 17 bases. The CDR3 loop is CASSYGQRSWETQYF. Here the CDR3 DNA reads TGCGCCAGCAGCTACGGACAGCGATCTTGGGAGACCCAGTACTTC. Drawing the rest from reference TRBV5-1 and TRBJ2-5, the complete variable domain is KAGVTQTPRYLIKTRGQQVTLSCSPISGHRSVSWYQQTPGQGLQFLFEYFSETQRNKGNFPGRFSGRQFSNSRSEMNVSTLELGDSALYLCASSYGQRSWETQYFGPGTRLLVL.